One and the same sample provided the 21 T cell receptor beta chains below, sequenced in a study of blood T cells in healthy people across ages. The use of a sample-barcoded 5' primer and a J-beta primer mix characterized a second PCR of roughly 6 to 12 cycles. TCRdb reprocessed the 5' RACE reads via MiXCR and lists one record per CDR3 protein. The sample includes 1.8 million or so distinct CDR3 sequences, more than 35% seen only once; the top ten take 23%. The specimen sequenced was blood. The origin of the receptors is a human donor in good health.

Details on this clonotype: The germline gene is not matched at one end of the junction; a read error may be the cause. This rearrangement joins TRBV7-7 to TRBJ2-1, with D possibly matching TRBD1 (5 bases). This CDR3 region has 14 residues. Germline CDR1 SSHAT, CDR2 FNYEAQ (reference sequence). The CDR3 region has the DNA TGTGCTAGCAGCCAAATTGACAGCCTCAATGAGCAGTTCTTC. It encodes CASSQIDSLNEQFF.

This clonotype was counted only a few times. The chain uses TRBV20-1 and TRBJ2-7; TRBD1 or TRBD2 may be the D gene (7 bases each). This CDR3 spans 14 amino acids. Deletions cut 5 bases from V and 0 bases from J, with 14 bases between. Germline V gene sequence: CDR1 DFQATT, CDR2 SNEGSKA (reference sequence). The CDR3 coding sequence is TGCAGTGCTTCGGGGGGACAGAGCTCCTACGAGCAGTACTTC. Translation gives CSASGGQSSYEQYF.

The gene calls are TRBV12-3 or TRBV12-4 and TRBJ1-2, with unresolved D. Trimming left V 1 base short and J 7 bases short, with 10 bases between. The CDR3 is 13 residues long. The CDR3 loop is CASSLVSGSGYTF. DNA of the CDR3: TGTGCCAGCAGTTTAGTTTCGGGGTCTGGCTACACCTTC.

This clonotype was observed a handful of times. The chain couples TRBV25-1 to TRBJ1-1, with D possibly matching TRBD1 (6 bases). The germline CDR1 and CDR2 sequences are MGHDK and SYGVNS. The CDR3 extends over 15 amino acids. Trimming pared 3 bases from V and 2 bases from J, leaving 13 bases between. DNA of the CDR3: TGTGCCAGCAGTGACGGAAACAGGGCTAACACTGAAGCTTTCTTT. As protein: CASSDGNRANTEAFF.

The V call is TRBV7-2, the J call TRBJ1-2; D might be TRBD1 (6 bases). V shed 3 bases and J shed 12 bases, with 23 bases lying between them. The CDR3 is made up of 15 amino acids. Germline V gene sequence: CDR1 SGHTA, CDR2 FQGNSA. The CDR3 here is CASSLRYRAGRGHTF. The CDR3 DNA reads TGTGCCAGCAGCTTGAGGTACAGGGCGGGACGAGGCCACACCTTC. Combining the CDR3 with reference TRBV7-2 and TRBJ1-2 gives the whole variable domain GAGVSQSPSNKVTEKGKDVELRCDPISGHTALYWYRQSLGQGLEFLIYFQGNSAPDKSGLPSDRFSAERTGGSVSTLTIQRTQQEDSAVYLCASSLRYRAGRGHTFGSGTRLTVV.

J is TRBJ2-7 and V is TRBV7-7; 9 bases align to TRBD1. V dropped 5 bases and J dropped 6; count of bases not matched to a gene: 5. The CDR3 has 13 residues. Germline CDR1 reads SSHAT; CDR2 reads FNYEAQ (reference sequence). CDR3 bases: TGTGCCAGCAGCAAAGACAGGGGGTCCGAGCAGTACTTC. It translates to CASSKDRGSEQYF.

This clonotype has just a few counts. The chain carries TRBV9 and TRBJ2-7; a weak D match, TRBD1 (5 bases). The germline CDR1 and CDR2 sequences are SGDLS and YYNGEE. The V gene lost 1 base and the J gene lost 4 bases, with 9 bases spanning the gap. This CDR3 region has 13 residues. CDR3 nucleotide sequence: TGTGCCAGCAGCGTATCCTCAGGGTACGAGCAGTACTTC. Its translation is CASSVSSGYEQYF.

For this clonotype: The junction does not match germline at one end; this may be a read error. The chain combines TRBV9 with TRBJ2-4; possible D gene TRBD2, 6 bases. Germline V gene lookup returns CDR1 SGDLS and CDR2 YYNGEE. The length of the CDR3 is 17 residues. CDR3 sequence reads: CAGSPRGGMNNLDIQYF. In DNA form, the CDR3 reads TGTGCCGGCAGCCCCAGAGGAGGGATGAATAATCTCGACATTCAGTACTTC.

The chain is built from TRBV4-3 and TRBJ2-3; D unresolved. Per germline, CDR1 LGHNA and CDR2 YSLEER. This CDR3 contains 15 residues. The V end was cut by 1 base, the J end by 6 bases, with 14 bases between. This CDR3 reads CASSQGSITRDTQYF. The CDR3 coding sequence is TGCGCCAGCAGCCAAGGGTCTATAACGCGGGATACGCAGTATTTT.

This clonotype was found a few times. The J gene is TRBJ1-2, the V gene TRBV20-1, with 7 bases that match TRBD1. CDR3 size: 12 residues. Per germline, CDR1 DFQATT and CDR2 SNEGSKA (reference sequence). V was pared by 2 bases and J by 8 bases, with 5 bases of the junction left unmatched. The chain's CDR3 is CSARSGTVGYTF. In nucleotides, the CDR3 is TGCAGTGCTAGATCGGGGACAGTAGGCTACACCTTC.

The V gene is TRBV5-1, the J gene TRBJ2-1; 11 nucleotides align to TRBD2. The germline V gene encodes CDR1 SGHRS and CDR2 YFSETQ. The CDR3 contains 13 residues. Unmatched junction bases numbered 4, after V lost 7 bases and J lost 7 bases. In DNA, the CDR3 is TGCGCCAGCGGACGGACTAGCGGGAATGAGCAGTTCTTC. The encoded protein is CASGRTSGNEQFF.

The chain recombines TRBV6-1 with TRBJ2-6, with D unclear. Trimming took off 6 bases at V and 0 bases at J, with 9 bases between the two ends. This CDR3 is 15 amino acids long. Germline CDR1 MNHNS, CDR2 SASEGT. This CDR3 reads CASRKGSSGANVLTF. CDR3 bases: TGTGCCAGCAGAAAGGGCAGCTCTGGGGCCAACGTCCTGACTTTC.

CDR3 sequence reads: CASGPRTGPGELFF. CDR3 coding DNA: TGCGCCAGCGGCCCCCGGACAGGCCCCGGGGAGCTGTTTTTT. This rearrangement joins TRBV5-1 to TRBJ2-2; 7 bases line up with TRBD1. V lost 7 bases to trimming and J lost 6 bases; unmatched junction nucleotides: 9. This CDR3 contains 14 residues. CDR1 is SGHRS and CDR2 is YFSETQ in the germline V gene. Drawing the rest from reference TRBV5-1 and TRBJ2-2, the complete variable domain is KAGVTQTPRYLIKTRGQQVTLSCSPISGHRSVSWYQQTPGQGLQFLFEYFSETQRNKGNFPGRFSGRQFSNSRSEMNVSTLELGDSALYLCASGPRTGPGELFFGEGSRLTVL.

This chain links TRBV5-1 with TRBJ1-6; D might be TRBD1 (5 bases). Germline V gives CDR1 SGHRS, CDR2 YFSETQ. Trimming removed 2 bases from V and 10 bases from J, with 10 bases in between. This CDR3 is 13 amino acids long. For the CDR3, the DNA is TGCGCCAGCAGCTTAGCAGGGCAATCACCCCTCCACTTT. The encoded protein is CASSLAGQSPLHF.

This clonotype was seen repeatedly, ten times or more. A read error may be the cause here, since a much bigger clone is one base away. The chain couples TRBV7-9 to TRBJ1-2, with 7 bases lining up with TRBD1. Germline CDR1 reads SEHNR; CDR2 reads FQNEAQ (reference sequence). V was pared by 3 bases and J by 3 bases, with 1 base of the junction left unmatched. The CDR3 is made up of 13 amino acids. CDR3 region: CASSFGQDYGYTF. Written as DNA, the CDR3 is TGTGCCAGCAGCTTCGGACAGGACTATGGCTACACCTTC.

This clonotype came up a few times. The J gene is TRBJ2-3, the V gene TRBV24-1; D gene ambiguous. The ends were cut back, 2 bases at V and 2 bases at J, with 10 bases in the middle. The CDR3 runs 15 residues. Looked up from germline, CDR1 is KGHDR and CDR2 is SFDVKD. The CDR3 is CATSDSGRITDTQYF. The CDR3 bases are TGTGCCACCAGTGATTCCGGCAGAATCACAGATACGCAGTATTTT.

Only a few counts were recorded for this clonotype. The chain joins TRBV6-6 to TRBJ2-1, with 11 bases fitting TRBD2. The CDR3 totals 15 residues. Per germline, CDR1 MNHNY and CDR2 SVGAGI (reference sequence). V shed 2 bases and J 3 bases; nucleotides not matched to a gene: 0. DNA of the CDR3: TGTGCCAGCAGTTACACTAGCGGGGGCTACAATGAGCAGTTCTTC. Translation gives CASSYTSGGYNEQFF.

A few counts support this clonotype. The V call is TRBV6-1, the J call TRBJ2-4; no firm D call. CDR1 is MNHNS and CDR2 is SASEGT in the germline V gene. Between the trimmed V and J ends, which lost 6 bases and 6 bases, there was a span of 9 bases. There are 12 residues in the CDR3. The CDR3 sequence is CASRNTLNIQYF. CDR3 bases: TGTGCCAGCAGGAACACCTTAAACATTCAGTACTTC.

On this clonotype itself: One junction end disagrees with the germline gene, perhaps due to a read error. This rearrangement joins TRBV6-2 or TRBV6-3 to TRBJ2-7, with D perhaps matching TRBD1 (7 bases). The CDR3 sequence is 14 residues long. Germline V gene data show CDR1 as MNHEY and CDR2 as SVGEGT. The CDR3 here is CTSSTRQGGGEQYF. CDR3 nucleotide sequence: TGTACCAGCAGCACAAGACAGGGAGGAGGAGAGCAGTACTTC.

The V and J genes are TRBV20-1 and TRBJ2-5; 8 nucleotides line up with TRBD1. Germline V gene data show CDR1 as DFQATT and CDR2 as SNEGSKA (reference sequence). The CDR3 length is 15 residues. Losses at the gene ends were 0 bases for V and 4 bases for J; bases not matched to a gene: 7. CDR3 amino acids: CSAREVRGLGETQYF. CDR3 nucleotides: TGCAGTGCTAGAGAAGTCAGGGGGCTAGGAGAGACCCAGTACTTC.

This clonotype was seen more than once but under ten times. The V and J genes are TRBV7-2 and TRBJ2-1, with D maybe TRBD1 (6 bases). The CDR3 loop spans 14 amino acids. Germline CDR1 reads SGHTA; CDR2 reads FQGNSA. V lost 5 bases and J 8 bases, leaving 16 bases between the germline ends. CDR3 bases: TGTGCCAGCAGCAAAGGGGGTGGGGCCGATGAGCAGTTCTTC. Translation: CASSKGGGADEQFF.